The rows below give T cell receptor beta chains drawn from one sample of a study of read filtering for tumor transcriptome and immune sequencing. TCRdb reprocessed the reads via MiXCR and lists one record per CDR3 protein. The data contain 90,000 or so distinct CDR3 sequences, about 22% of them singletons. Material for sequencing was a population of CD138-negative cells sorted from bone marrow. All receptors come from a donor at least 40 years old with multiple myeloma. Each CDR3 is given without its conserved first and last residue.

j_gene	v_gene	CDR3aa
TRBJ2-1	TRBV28	ACRRGGVNEQF
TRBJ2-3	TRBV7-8	ASSYDRTDTQY
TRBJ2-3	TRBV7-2	ASSLKVTDTQY
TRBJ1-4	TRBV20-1	SALRTANEKLF
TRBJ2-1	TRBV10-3	AISERLLTDEQF
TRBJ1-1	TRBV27	ASSRQGRNTEAF
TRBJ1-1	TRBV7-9	ASSLGAILNTEAF
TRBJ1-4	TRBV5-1	ASSLGETVEKLF
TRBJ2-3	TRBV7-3	ASSPDKATQY
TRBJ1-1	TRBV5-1	ASSLARGGAMNTEAF
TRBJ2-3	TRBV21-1	ASSKEGRWRSTDTQY
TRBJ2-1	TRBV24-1	ATSGGARGEQF
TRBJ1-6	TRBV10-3	ALSRRANSPLH
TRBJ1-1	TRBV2	ASSAGLGATEAF
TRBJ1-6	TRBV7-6	ASSSQENNSPLH
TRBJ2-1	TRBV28	ASSSLGLAGGSYNEQF
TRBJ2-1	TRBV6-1	TSTFSGGEQS
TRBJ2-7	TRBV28	ASTYLYEQY
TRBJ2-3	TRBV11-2	ASRDSGGKIDTQY
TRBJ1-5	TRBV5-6	ASSSQGSNQPQH
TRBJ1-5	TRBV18	ASSPGFDQPQH
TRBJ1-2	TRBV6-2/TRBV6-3	ASSPSPGQSGYT
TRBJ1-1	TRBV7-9	ASSTGSGAF
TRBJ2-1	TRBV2	ASSEVRGKNNEQF
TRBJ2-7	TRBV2	ASVRDNSYEQY
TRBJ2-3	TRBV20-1	SSKALHSTDTQY
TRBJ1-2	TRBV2	ASSLPGVYGYT
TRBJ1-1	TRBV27	ASSPPGQNTEAF
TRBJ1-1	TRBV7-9	ASSLAAGTVAF
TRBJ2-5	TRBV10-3	AIKGTLPKTQY
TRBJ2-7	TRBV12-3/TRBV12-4	ASSPQGYEQY
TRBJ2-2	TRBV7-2	ASSLGAVDPNTGELF
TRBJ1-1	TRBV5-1	ASSLRTGGLTEAF
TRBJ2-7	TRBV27	ASSYGTGSYEQY
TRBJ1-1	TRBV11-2	ASSPQPGNTEAF
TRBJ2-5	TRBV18	ASSKARRGGGETQY
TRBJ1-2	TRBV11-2	ASSLDGGEYGYT
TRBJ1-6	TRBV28	ASRVHSGNSPLH
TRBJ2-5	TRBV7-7	ASSFRQGFETQY
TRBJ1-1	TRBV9	ASSPQQGEAF
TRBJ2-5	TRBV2	ASSGTSGAQETQY
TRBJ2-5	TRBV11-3	ASSLLHRGETQY
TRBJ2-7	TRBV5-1	ASSSLGGEQY
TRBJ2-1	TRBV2	ASSGIRTSSYNEQF
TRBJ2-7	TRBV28	ASSLITAYEQY
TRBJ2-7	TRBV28	ASSFQSYYEQY
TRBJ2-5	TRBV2	ASSPWTGGGETQY
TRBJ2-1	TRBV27	ASSLYGGNEQF
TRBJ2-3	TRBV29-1	SVSISGRTDTQY
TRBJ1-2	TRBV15	AASRRGQLGANYGYT
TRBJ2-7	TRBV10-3	AISDRGEVTKQY